This T cell receptor beta chain was identified in a study of T-cell reconstitution after alpha-beta-depleted transplantation in children. Germline V CDR1 and CDR2: SNHLY, FYNNEI. This CDR3 contains 14 residues. V lost 8 bases to trimming and J lost 4 bases; unmatched junction nucleotides: 6. Library preparation (for TCRbeta) was performed with unique molecular identifiers. In TCRdb, the PCR reads were re-called with MiXCR into one record per CDR3 protein. The sample carries about 98,000 distinct CDR3 sequences, 23% recorded once. Notes on the study in general: Alpha-beta T cells about two months after transplant reportedly derived from several hundred expanded graft clones. Surviving recipient T cells and intrathymic progenitors accounted for some patients' high TCRbeta diversity at day 60.

This clonotype was seen at least ten times. The antigen is unknown. The sequence was obtained from a boy aged 2 to 10 with acute lymphoblastic leukemia, due to receive a stem cell transplant. The sequenced sample was PBMCs, obtained before TCRalphabeta/CD19-depleted stem cell transplant. This chain connects TRBV2 to TRBJ2-3; TRBD2 agrees at 10 bases. In DNA, the CDR3 is TGTGCCAGCGGGGGACTAGCGCATCCAGATACGCAGTATTTT. This gives the protein CASGGLAHPDTQYF.